This TCR beta chain was found in a study of blood T cell repertoires in COVID-19. Study background: The origin of the acute and convalescent COVID-19 samples was the United States, Italy and Spain.

In the study's own analysis: For nucleated cells, counts were estimated from reference gene primer amplification. Some clones are missing from TCRdb's copy, which holds only in-frame ones; the method was immunoSEQ multiplex PCR. D and trimming were read from the DNA, whereas the V and J calls and clone size are those reported in that table. The table shows 120,000 or so clones, with about four fifths occurring only once. With V trimmed by 0 bases and J by 2 bases, 7 bases remained unmatched. Germline CDR1 LGHDT, CDR2 YNNKEL (reference sequence). CDR3 length: 19 amino acids. V gene TRBV3-1 (or the pseudogene TRBV3-2) combines with J gene TRBJ2-2, with TRBD2 matching over 12 bases. The source of this sequence is a woman aged 25 to 39 who had recovered from COVID-19. Sequenced material: peripheral blood. The CDR3 spells CASSQEGGLAGRNTGELFF. The DNA of the CDR3 is TGTGCCAGCAGCCAAGAAGGGGGACTAGCGGGCCGTAACACCGGGGAGCTGTTTTTT.